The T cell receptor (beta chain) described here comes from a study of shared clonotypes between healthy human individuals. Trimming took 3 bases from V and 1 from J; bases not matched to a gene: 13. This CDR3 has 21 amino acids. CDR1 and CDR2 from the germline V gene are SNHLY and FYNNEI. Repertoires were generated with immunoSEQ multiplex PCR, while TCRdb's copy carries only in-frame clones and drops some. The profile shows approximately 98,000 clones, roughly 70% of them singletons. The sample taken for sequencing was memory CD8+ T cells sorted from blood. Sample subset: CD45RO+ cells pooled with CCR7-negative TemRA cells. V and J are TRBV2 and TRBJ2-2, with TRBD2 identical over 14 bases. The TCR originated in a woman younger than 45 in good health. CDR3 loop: CASSDPGLTSGRAENTGELFF. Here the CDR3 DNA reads TGTGCCAGCAGTGATCCTGGGCTGACTAGCGGGAGGGCCGAGAACACCGGGGAGCTGTTTTTT.